This T cell receptor beta chain is from a study of blood T cells in healthy people across ages. Germline loops: CDR1 MGHRA, CDR2 YSYEKL. Trimming removed 2 bases from V and 7 bases from J; junction bases left unmatched: 10. The CDR3 runs 17 residues. Each donor had 7.5 to 10 milliliters of peripheral blood drawn. A second PCR, run for roughly 7 to 12 cycles, used a sample-barcoded 5' primer plus a J-beta primer mix. Each CDR3 protein is one row after TCRdb ran MiXCR on the 5' RACE reads. The sample lists more than 800,000 distinct CDR3 sequences, around 43% seen once, with approximately 20% in the top ten.

Material: blood. The chain recombines TRBV4-1 with TRBJ2-1; 11 positions agree with TRBD2. This receptor was taken from a woman aged 55-69 years in good health. This chain's CDR3 is CASSQLAGGLYGNEQFF. In DNA form, the CDR3 reads TGCGCCAGCAGCCAACTAGCGGGAGGATTATATGGTAATGAGCAGTTCTTC.